Shown below are 23 T cell receptor beta chains from a single sample sequenced in a study of graft-versus-host responses after intestinal transplantation. TCRdb's copy holds only in-frame clones and misses some; the assay was immunoSEQ multiplex PCR. The table lists approximately 88,000 clones, roughly 90% of them singletons, with less than 0.12% in the top ten. Antigens of these TCRs are unknown. The sequenced sample was unstimulated CD4+ T cells sorted from spleen or lymph node cells, obtained before intestinal transplant. Source of these receptors: a human donor who received an intestinal transplant.

As concerns this clone: At the DNA level, this CDR3 is encoded by other sequences in the same sample as well. This chain links TRBV5-1 with TRBJ1-2; 7 bases agree with TRBD1. This CDR3 spans 13 amino acids. V lost 0 bases to trimming and J lost 8 bases; unmatched junction nucleotides: 4. Per germline, CDR1 SGHRS and CDR2 YFSETQ. In DNA, the CDR3 is TGCGCCAGCAGCTTGGGTGCAGGGGGGGGCTACACCTTC. Encoded protein: CASSLGAGGGYTF.

V and J are TRBV6-5 and TRBJ1-1; D is perhaps TRBD1 (6 bases). This CDR3 has 16 amino acids. Germline V gene lookup returns CDR1 MNHEY and CDR2 SVGAGI. V lost 0 bases, J lost 0 bases, and 11 bases lay in between. CDR3: CASSYSIQGMNTEAFF. CDR3 in DNA: TGTGCCAGCAGTTACTCGATCCAGGGGATGAACACTGAAGCTTTCTTT.

J is TRBJ2-7 and V is TRBV4-2; TRBD2 matches 8 bases. After removal of 3 bases from V and 0 bases from J, the junction contained 4 bases not matched to a gene. This CDR3 spans 15 amino acids. CDR1 and CDR2 from the germline V gene are LGHNA and YNFKEQ. CDR3 residues: CASSHEAGASYEQYF. DNA of the CDR3: TGTGCCAGCAGCCATGAAGCGGGGGCCTCCTACGAGCAGTACTTC.

The chain carries TRBV20-1 and TRBJ2-7, with a weak D call TRBD1 (5 bases). Looked up from germline, CDR1 is DFQATT and CDR2 is SNEGSKA (reference sequence). The CDR3 is 11 amino acids. Trimming removed 4 bases at V and 12 bases at J, with 16 bases between. The CDR3 spells CSAKKSGWAYF. CDR3 DNA: TGCAGTGCTAAGAAGTCAGGGTGGGCGTACTTC.

This sequence joins TRBV7-2 and TRBJ1-2, with D unresolved. This CDR3 spans 12 amino acids. In germline, CDR1 is SGHTA, CDR2 FQGNSA. V lost 1 base to trimming and J lost 7 bases, with 7 bases between them. The CDR3 nucleotides are TGTGCCAGCAGCTTAGTGGCTGCTGGCTACACCTTC. This translates into CASSLVAAGYTF.

The V gene is TRBV4-2, the J gene TRBJ1-1; 7 nucleotides agree with TRBD1. The junction had 4 bases not matched to a gene; V was cut back by 1 base and J by 2 bases. This CDR3 is 15 amino acids long. Looked up from germline, CDR1 is LGHNA and CDR2 is YNFKEQ. The CDR3 reads CASSQVGTANTEAFF. The DNA for the CDR3 is TGTGCCAGCAGCCAAGTCGGGACAGCCAACACTGAAGCTTTCTTT.

The CDR3 DNA sequence: TGTGCCAGTAGTCCAAACCCGACACGCACAGATACGCAGTATTTT. Residues: CASSPNPTRTDTQYF. V is TRBV19 and J is TRBJ2-3; D gene unclear. There are 15 residues in the CDR3. Germline-derived CDR1 and CDR2 are LNHDA and SQIVND (reference sequence). V gave up 5 bases and J gave up 1 base, with 13 bases separating them.

The chain is built from TRBV7-8 and TRBJ2-5, with 9 bases lining up with TRBD2. The germline V gene has CDR1 SGHVS and CDR2 FQNEAQ. The CDR3 totals 16 residues. V shed 7 bases and J 3 bases; nucleotides not matched to a gene: 12. This CDR3 is CASTVVSGGTKETQYF. The CDR3 nucleotides read TGTGCCAGCACCGTGGTTAGCGGGGGAACAAAAGAGACCCAGTACTTC.

This clone was counted between two and nine times. The chain carries TRBV15 and TRBJ1-6; no clear D gene. Germline V CDR1 and CDR2: LNHNV, YYDKDF (reference sequence). The CDR3 loop spans 13 amino acids. Trimming took off 0 bases at V and 10 bases at J, with 7 bases between the two ends. The CDR3 DNA follows: TGTGCCACCAGCAGAGATCTCCTCTCACCCCTCCACTTT. Translated, it gives CATSRDLLSPLHF. The complete variable domain, with remaining parts taken from reference TRBV15 and TRBJ1-6, reads DAMVIQNPRYQVTQFGKPVTLSCSQTLNHNVMYWYQQKSSQAPKLLFHYYDKDFNNEADTPDNFQSRRPNTSFCFLDIRSPGLGDTAMYLCATSRDLLSPLHFGNGTRLTVT.

The chain couples TRBV9 to TRBJ1-2; D might be TRBD1 (6 bases). Germline loops: CDR1 SGDLS, CDR2 YYNGEE. The CDR3 is 12 amino acids. V was pared by 6 bases and J by 4 bases, with 10 bases between. The DNA of the CDR3 is TGTGCCAGCAACAGGGATGGCTATGGCTACACCTTC. This sequence encodes CASNRDGYGYTF.

The chain is built from TRBV2 and TRBJ2-7, with 7 bases matching TRBD2. J lost 3 bases, V lost 7 bases, and 6 bases had no gene match. Germline lookup yields CDR1 SNHLY and CDR2 FYNNEI. This CDR3 has 13 residues. This chain's CDR3 is CASTERGYYEQYF. CDR3 coding DNA: TGTGCCAGCACGGAGCGGGGATACTACGAGCAGTACTTC.

The chain couples TRBV5-1 to TRBJ2-5, with 8 nucleotides matching TRBD2. The CDR3 has 16 amino acids. V was pared by 4 bases and J by 5 bases, with 13 bases of the junction left unmatched. Looked up from germline, CDR1 is SGHRS and CDR2 is YFSETQ. CDR3 sequence: CASSISPRGAGETQYF. CDR3 bases: TGCGCCAGCAGCATCTCGCCGCGGGGGGCTGGCGAGACCCAGTACTTC.

The CDR3 DNA reads TGCGCCAGCAGGGAGACAGGGCACCCCGAAGCTTTCTTT. Translating gives CASRETGHPEAFF. The chain combines TRBV10-2 with TRBJ1-1; 7 bases agree with TRBD1. V lost 6 bases, J lost 8 bases, and 9 bases stayed unmatched. Germline V gene sequence: CDR1 WSHSY, CDR2 SAAADI. This CDR3 has 13 residues.

The rearrangement uses TRBV10-3 and TRBJ2-5, with a weak D call TRBD1 (5 bases). Trimming removed 0 bases from V and 5 bases from J, with 13 bases in between. Germline V gene data show CDR1 as ENHRY and CDR2 as SYGVKD. The CDR3 length is 15 residues. CDR3 sequence reads: CAISESGSGLETQYF. CDR3 nucleotides: TGTGCCATCAGTGAGTCGGGGTCAGGGTTGGAGACCCAGTACTTC.

This chain connects TRBV19 to TRBJ2-1; 15 bases agree with TRBD2. Trimming cost V 0 bases and J 6 bases; bases outside gene matches: 3. CDR3 size: 17 residues. The germline gives CDR1 LNHDA, CDR2 SQIVND (reference sequence). The CDR3 DNA follows: TGTGCCAGTAGTATAGAAATGGGACTAGCGGGGGGCAATGAGCAGTTCTTC. This translates into CASSIEMGLAGGNEQFF.

This chain joins TRBV7-9 and TRBJ2-7; 7 bases line up with TRBD1. Looked up from germline, CDR1 is SEHNR and CDR2 is FQNEAQ (reference sequence). Germline trimming cut 5 bases from V and 4 bases from J; bases unmatched to any gene: 8. This CDR3 has 14 amino acids. DNA for the CDR3: TGTGCCAGCAGCCCGGGACAGATGAAGTACGAGCAGTACTTC. Amino acids: CASSPGQMKYEQYF.

The chain uses TRBV6-5 and TRBJ2-7; tentative D call: TRBD1 (5 bases). Between the trimmed V and J ends, which lost 0 bases and 3 bases, there was a span of 9 bases. This CDR3 spans 14 amino acids. CDR1 MNHEY and CDR2 SVGAGI come from the germline V gene. The CDR3 DNA reads TGTGCCAGCAGTTACTCGACAGATTACTACGAGCAGTACTTC. It codes for CASSYSTDYYEQYF.

The chain recombines TRBV10-3 with TRBJ2-5, with 8 positions matching TRBD1. The V segment lost 4 bases and the J segment 2 bases; nucleotides outside the gene matches: 6. Germline V gene data show CDR1 as ENHRY and CDR2 as SYGVKD. This CDR3 spans 15 amino acids. The CDR3, as DNA: TGTGCCATCAGTGTGAGGACAGGGACTCAAGAGACCCAGTACTTC. Amino acid sequence: CAISVRTGTQETQYF.

The rearrangement links TRBV5-1 to TRBJ1-6; 8 nucleotides match TRBD1. The CDR3 length is 16 residues. V lost 3 bases, J lost 9 bases, and 11 bases stayed unmatched. Germline assignment: CDR1 SGHRS and CDR2 YFSETQ. CDR3 sequence reads: CASSSLPGGAGSPLHF. CDR3 in DNA: TGCGCCAGCAGCTCGCTGCCAGGGGGCGCAGGTTCACCCCTCCACTTT.

This clone was observed once. The V and J genes are TRBV7-3 and TRBJ2-2; no reliable D call. V dropped 4 bases and J dropped 6 bases, with 12 bases sitting between them. The CDR3 totals 14 residues. Germline V gene sequence: CDR1 SGHTA, CDR2 FQGTGA. The CDR3 DNA follows: TGTGCCAGCAGCTACGCCTCGGGTCCCGGGGAGCTGTTTTTT. Its protein product is CASSYASGPGELFF.

This chain uses TRBV7-9 with TRBJ1-6, with D possibly TRBD1 on 5 matching bases. This CDR3 spans 16 amino acids. Trimming cost V 5 bases and J 11 bases, with 22 bases left between them. The germline gives CDR1 SEHNR, CDR2 FQNEAQ (reference sequence). CDR3 amino acids: CASSPSGSSGGAPLHF. Here the CDR3 DNA reads TGTGCCAGCAGCCCGTCCGGGTCCTCTGGGGGGGCACCCCTCCACTTT.

This clone turned up a few times. V gene TRBV5-1 combines with J gene TRBJ2-2; 7 nucleotides agree with TRBD1. Trimming cost V 1 base and J 4 bases; bases outside gene matches: 4. Per the germline V gene, CDR1 is SGHRS and CDR2 is YFSETQ. This CDR3 comprises 15 residues. CDR3 coding DNA: TGCGCCAGCAGCTTGAGACAGGGCGGCACCGGGGAGCTGTTTTTT. Translation gives CASSLRQGGTGELFF.

This chain links TRBV5-5 with TRBJ1-1; tentatively, D is TRBD1 (5 bases). CDR1 is SGHKS and CDR2 is YYEKEE in the germline V gene (reference sequence). V lost 0 bases, J lost 5 bases, and 11 bases lay in between. The CDR3 loop spans 14 amino acids. The CDR3 protein is CASSLVGVGTEAFF. CDR3 bases: TGTGCCAGCAGCTTGGTAGGGGTTGGGACTGAAGCTTTCTTT.